What follows are 28 T cell receptor beta chains derived from one specimen sequenced in a study of T cell clonality in common variable immunodeficiency. Clones were read by immunoSEQ multiplex PCR, and TCRdb kept only the in-frame ones, dropping some. The table lists around 55,000 clones, with no singletons. Material: peripheral blood mononuclear cells. The receptor set was obtained from a person aged 18 to 75 in good health.

This clone was recorded at least ten times. The sequence runs out 3 residues before the end of the CDR3; the remainder is reconstructed from the germline J gene. The chain joins TRBV11-2 to TRBJ2-7; 7 nucleotides align to TRBD1. This CDR3 has 15 amino acids. Germline trimming cut 4 bases from V and 3 bases from J; bases unmatched to any gene: 9. Germline V gene data show CDR1 as SGHAT and CDR2 as FQNNGV. The chain's CDR3 is CASSSPTGLGYEQYF. The covered CDR3 bases are TGTGCCAGCAGCTCACCGACAGGGTTAGGCTACGAG.

This clone was recorded at least ten times. The sequenced fragment ends 3 residues before the CDR3 boundary, so the rest is inferred from the germline J gene. The chain joins TRBV12-5 to TRBJ1-5; no clear D. CDR3 length: 19 amino acids. Germline values: CDR1 LGHNT, CDR2 FRNRAP. V was clipped by 1 base and J by 3 bases, with 22 bases between them. CDR3 DNA (partial): TGTGCTAGTGGTTTGGGATATCGGGGAGTCCCAAAGGACAATCAGCCC. Amino acids: CASGLGYRGVPKDNQP. The CDR3, in full, reads CASGLGYRGVPKDNQPQHF. Combining the CDR3 with reference TRBV12-5 and TRBJ1-5 gives the whole variable domain DARVTQTPRHKVTEMGQEVTMRCQPILGHNTVFWYRQTMMQGLELLAYFRNRAPLDDSGMPKDRFSAEMPDATLATLKIQPSEPRDSAVYFCASGLGYRGVPKDNQPQHFGDGTRLSIL.

As regards this clone: The CDR3 is cut off 3 residues early in the read; its end comes from the germline J gene. The V and J genes are TRBV7-6 and TRBJ2-5; D is possibly TRBD1 (5 bases). The CDR3 extends over 14 amino acids. Trimming shortened V by 1 base and J by 1 base, and 7 bases separated the two germline ends. Germline-derived CDR1 and CDR2 are SGHVS and FNYEAQ. Here the CDR3 reads CASSLGQGQETQYF. The CDR3 bases that were read are TGTGCCAGCAGCTTAGGCCAGGGCCAAGAGACC.

This clone was counted ten times or more. The sequence runs out 3 residues before the end of the CDR3; the remainder is reconstructed from the germline J gene. This chain links TRBV7-3 with TRBJ2-1; D is unclear. Trimming cost V 3 bases and J 5 bases, with 11 bases left between them. In germline, CDR1 is SGHTA, CDR2 FQGTGA. The CDR3 length is 14 residues. The CDR3 protein is CASSFWAGNNEQFF. The sequenced CDR3 bases are TGTGCCAGCAGCTTTTGGGCTGGAAACAATGAG.

This clone has only a few counts. The read terminates 3 residues ahead of where the CDR3 ends, so the germline J gene completes it. V gene TRBV19 combines with J gene TRBJ1-2, with D perhaps matching TRBD1 (6 bases). The CDR3 sequence is 14 residues long. Germline CDR1 LNHDA, CDR2 SQIVND (reference sequence). CDR3 amino acids: CASSYRTETYDYTF. The part of the CDR3 DNA that was read is TGTGCCAGTAGTTATAGGACAGAGACCTACGAC.

This clone was detected ten times or more. The read ends 3 residues before the CDR3 terminus; that terminus is restored from the germline J gene. The rearrangement joins TRBV19 to TRBJ2-1; D is uncertain. V lost 3 bases, J lost 5 bases, and 14 bases lay in between. The length of the CDR3 is 15 residues. Germline CDR1 and CDR2: LNHDA and SQIVND (reference sequence). CDR3: CASSISRSQHNEQFF. The CDR3 bases that were read are TGTGCCAGTAGTATTTCTAGAAGCCAGCACAATGAG.

This clone was seen many times. The CDR3 end falls 3 residues outside the read, so it is completed with the germline J gene. V is TRBV15 and J is TRBJ2-7; no clear D. The CDR3 totals 16 residues. V lost 6 bases to trimming and J lost 2 bases, with 20 bases between them. Germline loops: CDR1 LNHNV, CDR2 YYDKDF (reference sequence). The part of the CDR3 DNA that was read is TGTGCCACCAGTTCAACAGTGAATCCTACGGCCTACGAG. It yields the protein CATSSTVNPTAYE. The complete CDR3 reads CATSSTVNPTAYEQYF.

This clone was seen repeatedly, ten times or more. The CDR3 goes on 3 residues after the read ends, and that part is filled in from the germline J gene. The V gene is TRBV6-2 or TRBV6-3, the J gene TRBJ2-5; D gene uncertain. The V end was cut by 0 bases, the J end by 4 bases, with 6 bases between. The V gene's germline CDR1 is MNHEY and CDR2 SVGEGT. The CDR3 is made up of 13 amino acids. CDR3 bases read: TGTGCCAGCAGTTACTCCCCCGGAGAGACC. As protein: CASSYSPGET. The full CDR3 is CASSYSPGETQYF.

With respect to this clone: Sequencing ends 3 residues short of the CDR3 end; the germline J gene provides the rest. V usage is TRBV2 and J usage is TRBJ2-4; 10 bases align to TRBD1. CDR3 length equals 14 residues. CDR1 and CDR2 from the germline V gene are SNHLY and FYNNEI. CDR3 loop: CASSKMDRGYGQYF. CDR3 DNA (partial): TGTGCCAGCAGTAAAATGGACAGGGGGTATGGT.

This clone was seen ten or more times. The read is 3 residues too short to cover the CDR3 end, so that end is filled in from the germline J gene. The rearrangement links TRBV29-1 to TRBJ2-1; 8 bases fit TRBD1. V lost 3 bases, J lost 4 bases, and 5 bases stayed unmatched. The germline CDR1 and CDR2 sequences are SQVTM and ANQGSEA. The CDR3 covers 14 residues. The CDR3: CSVEDRAQYNEQFF. Incomplete CDR3 DNA: TGCAGCGTTGAGGACAGGGCCCAATACAATGAG.

The table lists this clone with many counts. The missing CDR3 end, 3 residues past where the read stops, is filled in from the germline J gene. The chain carries TRBV19 and TRBJ2-5; D might be TRBD1 (5 bases). Between the trimmed V and J ends, which lost 4 bases and 3 bases, there was a span of 9 bases. CDR3 length: 13 residues. In germline, CDR1 is LNHDA, CDR2 SQIVND (reference sequence). Incomplete CDR3 DNA: TGTGCCAGTAGTACTCTCAGGGAAGAGACC. Protein sequence: CASSTLREET. The full-length CDR3 reads as CASSTLREETQYF.

As concerns this clone: The CDR3 end is not reached by the read, which stops 3 residues before it; the germline J gene fills it in. The chain has TRBV7-9 and TRBJ1-1, with TRBD1 identical over 10 bases. Germline V gives CDR1 SEHNR, CDR2 FQNEAQ (reference sequence). This CDR3 contains 15 residues. With V trimmed by 4 bases and J by 4 bases, 6 bases remained unmatched. The CDR3 bases that were read are TGTGCCAGCAGCTCAATACGACAGGGGGCCACTGAA. It is translated as CASSSIRQGATE. The full CDR3 protein is CASSSIRQGATEAFF.

This clone was seen repeatedly, ten times or more. The observed sequence ends 3 residues before the CDR3 terminus, with the missing tail filled in from the germline J gene. The chain recombines TRBV5-6 with TRBJ2-5, with TRBD1 matching over 7 bases. Trimming removed 4 bases from V and 1 base from J; junction bases left unmatched: 1. Germline V gene lookup returns CDR1 SGHDT and CDR2 YYEEEE. The CDR3 loop spans 13 amino acids. CDR3 region: CASSRDSQETQYF. The sequenced part of the CDR3 DNA is TGTGCCAGCAGCAGGGACAGCCAAGAGACC.

This clone was found many times. The CDR3 end is not reached by the read, which stops 3 residues before it; the germline J gene fills it in. The rearrangement uses TRBV5-1 and TRBJ1-4; 7 bases are a match to TRBD1. V lost 0 bases and J lost 8; bases outside the gene matches: 7. Per germline, CDR1 SGHRS and CDR2 YFSETQ. CDR3 length: 15 amino acids. The CDR3 DNA, read in part, is TGCGCCAGCAGCTTGGAGGGAGGGGGCGAGGAAAAA. It is translated as CASSLEGGGEEK. The whole CDR3 region reads CASSLEGGGEEKLFF.

This clone was seen ten or more times. The CDR3 is cut off 3 residues early in the read; its end comes from the germline J gene. The J gene is TRBJ2-2, the V gene TRBV7-6; D perhaps matches TRBD2 (5 bases). Germline loops: CDR1 SGHVS, CDR2 FNYEAQ. Trimming cost V 5 bases and J 3 bases, with 7 bases left between them. The CDR3 consists of 13 residues. The CDR3 bases that were read are TGTGCCAGCAGCGCGGGCTACACCGGGGAG. Translating it yields CASSAGYTGE. The complete CDR3 sequence is CASSAGYTGELFF.

This clone came up many times. The read comes to an end 3 residues before the CDR3 does, leaving the germline J gene to fill in the end. The chain has TRBV7-6 and TRBJ2-1; 10 bases fit TRBD2. Germline CDR1 SGHVS, CDR2 FNYEAQ. V dropped 5 bases and J dropped 0; count of bases not matched to a gene: 4. This CDR3 has 16 residues. The DNA read from the CDR3 is TGTGCCAGCAGCACCACTAGCGGGAACTCCTACAATGAG. Residues: CASSTTSGNSYNE. The entire CDR3 reads CASSTTSGNSYNEQFF. The whole variable domain, remainder taken from reference TRBV7-6 and TRBJ2-1, is GAGVSQSPRYKVTKRGQDVALRCDPISGHVSLYWYRQALGQGPEFLTYFNYEAQQDKSGLPNDRFSAERPEGSISTLTIQRTEQRDSAMYRCASSTTSGNSYNEQFFGPGTRLTVL.

Many counts were recorded for this clone. The CDR3 is cut off 3 residues early in the read; its end comes from the germline J gene. The rearrangement joins TRBV20-1 to TRBJ2-1; the D gene is possibly TRBD1 (5 bases). V shed 6 bases and J shed 8 bases, with 11 bases lying between them. Germline lookup yields CDR1 DFQATT and CDR2 SNEGSKA (reference sequence). The CDR3 is made up of 11 amino acids. The CDR3 sequence: CSAKGVHEQFF. The DNA read from the CDR3 is TGCAGTGCAAAAGGGGTTCATGAG.

This clone was recorded many times. The part of the CDR3 DNA that was read is TGTGCCAGCAGCTACCGGGACACCTTGAACACTGAA. It yields the protein CASSYRDTLNTE. The entire CDR3 sequence reads CASSYRDTLNTEAFF. The rearrangement joins TRBV5-6 to TRBJ1-1; maybe TRBD1 (6 bases). The missing CDR3 end, 3 residues past where the read stops, is filled in from the germline J gene. Germline V CDR1 and CDR2: SGHDT, YYEEEE. The length of the CDR3 is 15 residues. Between the trimmed V and J ends, which lost 3 bases and 0 bases, there was a span of 12 bases.

Many counts were recorded for this clone. With the read ending 3 residues before the CDR3 end, the germline J gene is used to fill in that end. V gene TRBV5-4 combines with J gene TRBJ2-2, with 9 bases that match TRBD1. Germline loops: CDR1 SGHNT, CDR2 YYREEE (reference sequence). This CDR3 contains 14 residues. CDR3: CASSRGQGSEKLFF. The sequenced part of the CDR3 DNA is TGTGCCAGCAGCCGGGGACAGGGAAGCGAAAAG. The full variable domain, with the rest looked up from reference TRBV5-4 and TRBJ2-2, is ETGVTQSPTHLIKTRGQQVTLRCSSQSGHNTVSWYQQALGQGPQFIFQYYREEENGRGNFPPRFSGLQFPNYSSELNVNALELDDSALYLCASSRGQGSEKLFFGEGSRLTVL.

This clone was picked up many times. The CDR3 end is not reached by the read, which stops 3 residues before it; the germline J gene fills it in. The genes are TRBV4-1 and TRBJ2-7; a weak D match, TRBD1 (5 bases). The CDR3 contains 14 residues. V lost 3 bases to trimming and J lost 2 bases, with 11 bases between them. The germline V gene encodes CDR1 MGHRA and CDR2 YSYEKL. CDR3 loop: CASSHPQGAYEQYF. CDR3 DNA, as far as it was read: TGCGCCAGCAGCCATCCCCAGGGTGCCTACGAG.

This clone was recorded many times. CDR3 amino acids: CSVGETYEQYF. The part of the CDR3 DNA that was read is TGCAGTGTAGGGGAAACCTACGAG. The chain recombines TRBV20-1 with TRBJ2-7, with a weak D call TRBD1 (5 bases). The read ends 3 residues shy of where the CDR3 ends; the end is completed using the germline J gene. From germline, CDR1 is DFQATT and CDR2 SNEGSKA (reference sequence). Trimming left V 7 bases short and J 2 bases short, with 9 bases between. This CDR3 has 11 amino acids.

This clone was recorded many times. The CDR3 end lies 3 residues beyond the end of the read and is filled in from the germline J gene. This chain connects TRBV23-1 to TRBJ1-1, with TRBD1 identical over 7 bases. TRBV23-1 is known as an ORF, though its function is uncertain. The CDR3 is 16 amino acids. Unmatched junction bases numbered 7, after V lost 0 bases and J lost 3 bases. The chain's CDR3 is CASSQSPWTGYTEAFF. Incomplete CDR3 DNA: TGCGCCAGCAGTCAATCCCCATGGACAGGTTACACTGAA.

This clone was recorded at least ten times. Sequencing ends 3 residues short of the CDR3 end; the germline J gene provides the rest. The gene calls are TRBV6-2 or TRBV6-3 and TRBJ2-1; tentative D call: TRBD2 (7 bases). Per germline, CDR1 MNHEY and CDR2 SVGEGT. The germline V and J ends were trimmed by 9 bases and 8 bases, with 23 bases remaining between them. The CDR3 length is 15 residues. CDR3 amino acids: CASNREGFFLDEQFF. The sequenced CDR3 bases are TGTGCCAGTAACAGGGAGGGGTTTTTTTTGGATGAG.

This clone was detected only a few times. The CDR3 end lies 3 residues beyond the end of the read and is filled in from the germline J gene. The gene calls are TRBV19 and TRBJ2-3, with D perhaps TRBD1 (6 bases). Per the germline V gene, CDR1 is LNHDA and CDR2 is SQIVND (reference sequence). The CDR3 runs to 17 residues. The part of the CDR3 DNA that was read is TGTGCCAGTAGTATAGCCCGGGACATCAATAGCAATCAGCCG. This encodes CASSIARDINSNQP. The entire CDR3 reads CASSIARDINSNQPQYF.

This clone was observed many times. The read finishes 3 residues shy of the CDR3 end, and the germline J gene is used to complete it. V is TRBV20-1 and J is TRBJ2-7; 9 bases fit TRBD2. CDR1 DFQATT and CDR2 SNEGSKA come from the germline V gene (reference sequence). CDR3 length equals 14 residues. Unmatched junction bases numbered 6, after V lost 3 bases and J lost 3 bases. CDR3 loop: CSASSSGDFYEQYF. The sequenced CDR3 bases are TGCAGTGCTAGCTCTAGCGGGGATTTCTACGAG.

This clone showed up just a few times. The sequence runs out 3 residues before the end of the CDR3; the remainder is reconstructed from the germline J gene. The chain carries TRBV2 and TRBJ1-1; TRBD1 matches at 9 bases. Germline V gene lookup returns CDR1 SNHLY and CDR2 FYNNEI. This CDR3 spans 14 amino acids. V lost 6 bases and J lost 3; bases outside the gene matches: 5. CDR3 DNA, as far as it was read: TGTGCCAGCAGAGCCACAGGGGGCTACACTGAA. This gives the protein CASRATGGYTE. The complete CDR3 protein is CASRATGGYTEAFF. Together with reference TRBV2 and TRBJ1-1, the CDR3 gives the full variable domain: EPEVTQTPSHQVTQMGQEVILRCVPISNHLYFYWYRQILGQKVEFLVSFYNNEISEKSEIFDDQFSVERPDGSNFTLKIRSTKLEDSAMYFCASRATGGYTEAFFGQGTRLTVV.

Many counts were recorded for this clone. The CDR3 extends 3 residues past the end of the read, so its final part is completed from the germline J gene. The gene calls are TRBV20-1 and TRBJ2-3, with TRBD1 matching 7 bases. This CDR3 region has 14 residues. Germline V gives CDR1 DFQATT, CDR2 SNEGSKA (reference sequence). The covered CDR3 bases are TGCAGTGCTCCCCAGGGGGTATACCAAGAGACG. Protein: CSAPQGVYQET. The whole CDR3 region reads CSAPQGVYQETQYF.

A few counts support this clone. Just one base apart from a much larger clone, this may be a read error. The read comes to an end 3 residues before the CDR3 does, leaving the germline J gene to fill in the end. This sequence joins TRBV18 and TRBJ1-4, with D possibly TRBD1 on 5 matching bases. The CDR3 sequence is 15 residues long. Germline V gene data show CDR1 as KGHSH and CDR2 as LQKENI. The CDR3 sequence: CASSPQVSGANVLFF. Partial CDR3 DNA: TGTGCCAGCTCACCACAGGTTTCTGGGGCCAACGTA.